These 2 T cell receptor beta chains originate from one sample sequenced in a study of OX40 agonist ivuxolimab in advanced cancers. Clones were sequenced by immunoSEQ multiplex PCR, and TCRdb holds only the in-frame ones, with some missing. The sample lists 40,000 to 55,000 clones, 85% to 95% occurring once. The input for sequencing was CD4+ or CD8+ T cells sorted from blood, taken in a trial of the OX40 agonist ivuxolimab. The receptors here all came from an adult with an advanced solid tumor such as melanoma, head and neck, liver or kidney cancer.

The chain has TRBV10-3 and TRBJ2-3, with 12 bases lining up with TRBD2. Trimming cost V 6 bases and J 0 bases; bases outside gene matches: 1. CDR3 size: 15 residues. Germline V lookup: CDR1 ENHRY, CDR2 SYGVKD. CDR3 DNA sequence: TGTGCCATCAGAGGGACTAGCGGGAGCACAGATACGCAGTATTTT. It encodes CAIRGTSGSTDTQYF.

The rearrangement uses TRBV5-8 and TRBJ2-7, with a tentative D call TRBD1 (6 bases). Germline values: CDR1 SGHTS, CDR2 YDEGEE. Between the trimmed V and J ends, which lost 2 bases and 2 bases, there was a span of 8 bases. The CDR3 is 13 residues long. This CDR3 reads CASSFSGAYEQYF. The CDR3 region has the DNA TGTGCCAGCAGCTTTTCAGGGGCCTACGAGCAGTACTTC.